This record looks at one T cell receptor beta chain sequence and its context. What it recognizes is unknown. This specimen belongs to a study of glioma-infiltrating T cells after dendritic cell vaccination. On the study more broadly: Patients received autologous tumor lysate-pulsed dendritic cell vaccination between 2003 and 2012. Points from the study as a whole: Higher TCR clonality did not directly relate to longer survival.

CDR3 length: 13 residues. Germline CDR1 is MGHRA and CDR2 is YSYEKL. Trimming took off 3 bases at V and 4 bases at J, with 9 bases between the two ends. Time point given: after dendritic cell vaccination, including at tumor progression/relapse. The PCR used 60 V beta and 13 J beta primers. Using immunoSEQ multiplex PCR, the repertoire was profiled, and TCRdb retains in-frame clones only, with some absent. The sample lists about 65,000 clones; 86% were seen once. This receptor was taken from a human donor with glioblastoma. The chain has TRBV4-1 and TRBJ2-5; no firm D call. Sequencing used blood, obtained after dendritic cell vaccination. CDR3 residues: CASSQLWRETQYF. The DNA for the CDR3 is TGCGCCAGCAGCCAGCTTTGGAGAGAGACCCAGTACTTC.